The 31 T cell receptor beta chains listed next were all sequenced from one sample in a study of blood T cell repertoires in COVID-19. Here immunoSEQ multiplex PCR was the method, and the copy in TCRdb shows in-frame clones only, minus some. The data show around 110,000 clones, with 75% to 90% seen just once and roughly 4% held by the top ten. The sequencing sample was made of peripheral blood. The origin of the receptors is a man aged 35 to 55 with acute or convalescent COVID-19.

The CDR3 region is CASSQDLGGYYEQYF. The CDR3 DNA follows: TGCGCCAGCAGCCAAGATCTAGGAGGGTACTACGAGCAGTACTTC. The J gene is TRBJ2-7, the V gene TRBV4-1; a possible D gene is TRBD2 (6 bases). This CDR3 is built from 15 residues. Germline CDR1 is MGHRA and CDR2 is YSYEKL. V was cut by 0 bases and J by 3 bases, with 12 bases left in between.

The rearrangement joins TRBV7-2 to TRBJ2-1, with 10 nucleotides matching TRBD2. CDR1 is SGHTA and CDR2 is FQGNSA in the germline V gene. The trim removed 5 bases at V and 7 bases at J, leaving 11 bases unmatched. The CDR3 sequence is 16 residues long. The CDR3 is CASSDALAGVQNEQFF. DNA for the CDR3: TGTGCCAGCAGCGACGCCCTAGCGGGAGTACAAAATGAGCAGTTCTTC.

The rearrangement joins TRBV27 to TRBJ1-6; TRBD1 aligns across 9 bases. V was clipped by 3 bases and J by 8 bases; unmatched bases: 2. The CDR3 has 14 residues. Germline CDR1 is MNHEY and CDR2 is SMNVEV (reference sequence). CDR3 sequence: CASSLGTGYSPLHF. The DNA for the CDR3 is TGTGCCAGCAGTTTGGGGACAGGGTATTCACCCCTCCACTTT.

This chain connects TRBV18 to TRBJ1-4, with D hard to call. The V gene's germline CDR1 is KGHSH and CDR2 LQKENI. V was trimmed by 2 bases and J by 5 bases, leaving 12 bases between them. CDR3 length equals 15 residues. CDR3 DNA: TGTGCCAGCTCACCAAGTGCGGCGGTCAATGAAAAACTGTTTTTT. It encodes CASSPSAAVNEKLFF.

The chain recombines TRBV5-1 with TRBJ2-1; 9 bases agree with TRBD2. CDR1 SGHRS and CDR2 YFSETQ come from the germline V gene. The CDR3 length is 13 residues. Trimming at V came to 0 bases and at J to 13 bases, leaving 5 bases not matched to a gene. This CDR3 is CASSLGLAAPQFF. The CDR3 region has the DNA TGCGCCAGCAGCTTGGGACTAGCGGCCCCACAGTTCTTC.

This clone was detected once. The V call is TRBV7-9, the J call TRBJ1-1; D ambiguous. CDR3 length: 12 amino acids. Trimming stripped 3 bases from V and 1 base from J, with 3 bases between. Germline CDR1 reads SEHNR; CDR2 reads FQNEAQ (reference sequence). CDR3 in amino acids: CASSFGNTEAFF. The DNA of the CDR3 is TGTGCCAGCAGCTTCGGGAACACTGAAGCTTTCTTT.

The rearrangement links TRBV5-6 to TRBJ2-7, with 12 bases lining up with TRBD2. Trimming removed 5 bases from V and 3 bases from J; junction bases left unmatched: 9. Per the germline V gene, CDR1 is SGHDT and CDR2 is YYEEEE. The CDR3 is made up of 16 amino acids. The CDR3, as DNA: TGTGCCAGCAGGGGTCGGACTAGCGGGATGATCTACGAGCAGTACTTC. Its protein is CASRGRTSGMIYEQYF.

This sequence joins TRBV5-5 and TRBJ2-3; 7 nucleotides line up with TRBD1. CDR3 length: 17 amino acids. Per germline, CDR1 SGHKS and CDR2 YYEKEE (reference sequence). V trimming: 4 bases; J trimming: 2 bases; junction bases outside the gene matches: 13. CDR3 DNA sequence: TGTGCCAGCAGCGTTGACCCGGGGACAGACCTCACAGATACGCAGTATTTT. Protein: CASSVDPGTDLTDTQYF.

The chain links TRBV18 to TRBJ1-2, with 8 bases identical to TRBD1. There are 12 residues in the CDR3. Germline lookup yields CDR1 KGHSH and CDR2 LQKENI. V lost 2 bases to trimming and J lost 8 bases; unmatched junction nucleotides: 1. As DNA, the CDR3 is TGTGCCAGCTCACCAACAGGGGGGGGCTACACCTTC. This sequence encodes CASSPTGGGYTF.

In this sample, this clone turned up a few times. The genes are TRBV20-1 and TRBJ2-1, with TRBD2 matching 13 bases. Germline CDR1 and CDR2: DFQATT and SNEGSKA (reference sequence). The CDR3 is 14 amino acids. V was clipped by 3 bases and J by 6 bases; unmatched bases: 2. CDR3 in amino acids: CSASRTSGSNEQFF. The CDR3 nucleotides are TGCAGTGCTAGTAGGACTAGCGGGAGCAATGAGCAGTTCTTC.

The DNA for the CDR3 is TGTGCCAGTAGTATCCAGGGACAGGGCAATCAGCCCCAGCATTTT. This sequence encodes CASSIQGQGNQPQHF. The chain recombines TRBV19 with TRBJ1-5, with 8 positions matching TRBD1. Looked up from germline, CDR1 is LNHDA and CDR2 is SQIVND (reference sequence). This CDR3 contains 15 residues. After removal of 3 bases from V and 2 bases from J, the junction contained 3 bases not matched to a gene. Supplemented by reference TRBV19 and TRBJ1-5, the full variable domain reads DGGITQSPKYLFRKEGQNVTLSCEQNLNHDAMYWYRQDPGQGLRLIYYSQIVNDFQKGDIAEGYSVSREKKESFPLTVTSAQKNPTAFYLCASSIQGQGNQPQHFGDGTRLSIL.

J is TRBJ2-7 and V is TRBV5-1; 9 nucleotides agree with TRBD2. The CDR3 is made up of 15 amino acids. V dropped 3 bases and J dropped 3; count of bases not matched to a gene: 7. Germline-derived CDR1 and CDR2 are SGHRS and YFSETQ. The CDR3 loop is CASSSAGGSIYEQYF. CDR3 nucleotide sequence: TGCGCCAGCAGCTCCGCGGGAGGGAGTATCTACGAGCAGTACTTC.

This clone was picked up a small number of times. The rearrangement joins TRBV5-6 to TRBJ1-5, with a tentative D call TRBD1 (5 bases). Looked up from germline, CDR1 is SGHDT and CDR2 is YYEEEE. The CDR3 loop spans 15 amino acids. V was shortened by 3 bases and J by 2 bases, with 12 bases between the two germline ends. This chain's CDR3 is CASSSQGFRNQPQHF. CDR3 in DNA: TGTGCCAGCAGCTCCCAGGGTTTTCGCAATCAGCCCCAGCATTTT.

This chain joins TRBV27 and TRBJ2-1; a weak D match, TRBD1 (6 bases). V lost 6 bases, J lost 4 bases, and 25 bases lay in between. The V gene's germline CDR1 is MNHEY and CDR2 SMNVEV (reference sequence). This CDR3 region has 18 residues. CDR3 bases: TGTGCCAGCAGAGGACAGACCGTTCTCCTTAACCTTTACAATGAGCAGTTCTTC. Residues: CASRGQTVLLNLYNEQFF.

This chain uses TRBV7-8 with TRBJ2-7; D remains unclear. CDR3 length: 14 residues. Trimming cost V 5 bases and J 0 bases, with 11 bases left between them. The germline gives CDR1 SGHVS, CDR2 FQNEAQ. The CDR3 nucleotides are TGTGCCAGCAGCCGTGACAAGAGCTCCTACGAGCAGTACTTC. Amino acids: CASSRDKSSYEQYF.

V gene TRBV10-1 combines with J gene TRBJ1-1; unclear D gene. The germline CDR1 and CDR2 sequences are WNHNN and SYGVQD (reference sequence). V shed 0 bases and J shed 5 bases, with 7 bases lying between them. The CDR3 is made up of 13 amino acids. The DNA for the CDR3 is TGCGCCAGCAGTGAGTCTATCCAGACTGAAGCTTTCTTT. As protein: CASSESIQTEAFF.

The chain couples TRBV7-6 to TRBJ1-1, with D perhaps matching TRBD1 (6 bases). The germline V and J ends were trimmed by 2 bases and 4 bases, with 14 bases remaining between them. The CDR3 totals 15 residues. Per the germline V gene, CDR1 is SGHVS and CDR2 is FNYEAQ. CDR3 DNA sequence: TGTGCCAGCAGCTTACAGGGGCTGGGCGGCACTGAAGCTTTCTTT. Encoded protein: CASSLQGLGGTEAFF.

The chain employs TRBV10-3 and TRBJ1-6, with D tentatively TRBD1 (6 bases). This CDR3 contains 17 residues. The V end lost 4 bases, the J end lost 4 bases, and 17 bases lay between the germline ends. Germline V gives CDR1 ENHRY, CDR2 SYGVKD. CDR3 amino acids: CAISAGQSQSYNSPLHF. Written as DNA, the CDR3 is TGTGCCATCAGTGCGGGACAATCGCAATCATATAATTCACCCCTCCACTTT.

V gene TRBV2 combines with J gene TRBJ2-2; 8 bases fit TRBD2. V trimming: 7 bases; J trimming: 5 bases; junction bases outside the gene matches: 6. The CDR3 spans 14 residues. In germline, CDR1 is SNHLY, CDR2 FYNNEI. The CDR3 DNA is TGTGCCAGCACTGGGCTAGCGGGTACCGGGGAGCTGTTTTTT. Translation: CASTGLAGTGELFF.

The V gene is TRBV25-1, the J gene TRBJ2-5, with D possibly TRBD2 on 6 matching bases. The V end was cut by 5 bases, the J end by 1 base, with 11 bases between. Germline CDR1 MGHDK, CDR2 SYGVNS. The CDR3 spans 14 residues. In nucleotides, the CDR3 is TGTGCCAGCAGTAATCCGGGACTCCAAGAGACCCAGTACTTC. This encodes CASSNPGLQETQYF.

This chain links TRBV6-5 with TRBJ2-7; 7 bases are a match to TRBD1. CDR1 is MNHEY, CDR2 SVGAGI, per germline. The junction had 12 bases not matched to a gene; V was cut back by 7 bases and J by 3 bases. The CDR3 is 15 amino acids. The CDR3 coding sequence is TGTGCCAGCACCCCGAGCTGGGACAGATTCTACGAGCAGTACTTC. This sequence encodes CASTPSWDRFYEQYF.

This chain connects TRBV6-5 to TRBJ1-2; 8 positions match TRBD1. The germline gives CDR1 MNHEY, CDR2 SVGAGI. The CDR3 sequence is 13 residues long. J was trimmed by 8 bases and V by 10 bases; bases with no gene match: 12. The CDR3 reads CAMGGQGAGGYTF. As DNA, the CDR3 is TGTGCCATGGGAGGACAGGGAGCGGGAGGCTACACCTTC.

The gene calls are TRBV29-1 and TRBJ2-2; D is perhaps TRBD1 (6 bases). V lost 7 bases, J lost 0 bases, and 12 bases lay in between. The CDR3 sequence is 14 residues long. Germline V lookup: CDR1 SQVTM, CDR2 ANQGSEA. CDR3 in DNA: TGCAGCGCCCTAGGACAGACGAACACCGGGGAGCTGTTTTTT. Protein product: CSALGQTNTGELFF.

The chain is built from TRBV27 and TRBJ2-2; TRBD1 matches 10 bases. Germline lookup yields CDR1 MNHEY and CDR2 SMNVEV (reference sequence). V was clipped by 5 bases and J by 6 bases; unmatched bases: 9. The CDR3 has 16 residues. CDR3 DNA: TGTGCCAGCAGTCAATTGACAGGGGGCTTCGCCGGGGAGCTGTTTTTT. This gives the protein CASSQLTGGFAGELFF.

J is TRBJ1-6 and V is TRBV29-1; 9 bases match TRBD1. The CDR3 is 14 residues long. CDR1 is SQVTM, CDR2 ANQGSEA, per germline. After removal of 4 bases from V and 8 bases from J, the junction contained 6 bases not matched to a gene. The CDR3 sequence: CSVGEDRGDSPLHF. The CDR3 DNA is TGCAGCGTTGGCGAGGACAGGGGTGATTCACCCCTCCACTTT.

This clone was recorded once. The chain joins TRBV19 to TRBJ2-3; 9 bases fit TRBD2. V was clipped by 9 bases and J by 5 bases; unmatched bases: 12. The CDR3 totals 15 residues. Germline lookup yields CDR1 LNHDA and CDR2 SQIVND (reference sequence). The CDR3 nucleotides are TGTGCCAGCCGAGAGGTGGCGGGGGGGGGAGATACGCAGTATTTT. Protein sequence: CASREVAGGGDTQYF. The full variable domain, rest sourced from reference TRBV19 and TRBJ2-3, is DGGITQSPKYLFRKEGQNVTLSCEQNLNHDAMYWYRQDPGQGLRLIYYSQIVNDFQKGDIAEGYSVSREKKESFPLTVTSAQKNPTAFYLCASREVAGGGDTQYFGPGTRLTVL.

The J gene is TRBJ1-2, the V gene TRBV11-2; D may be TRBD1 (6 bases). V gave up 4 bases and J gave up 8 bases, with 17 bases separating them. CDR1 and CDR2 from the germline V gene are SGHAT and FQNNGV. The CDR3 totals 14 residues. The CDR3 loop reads CASSSDWGRGGYTF. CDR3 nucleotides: TGTGCCAGCAGCTCGGACTGGGGGCGCGGAGGCTACACCTTC.

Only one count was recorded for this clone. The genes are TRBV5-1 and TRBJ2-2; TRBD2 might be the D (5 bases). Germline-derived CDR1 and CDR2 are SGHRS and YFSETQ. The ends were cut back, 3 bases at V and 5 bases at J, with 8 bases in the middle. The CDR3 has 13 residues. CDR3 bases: TGCGCCAGCAGCTCCGGGGTTACCGGGGAGCTGTTTTTT. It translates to CASSSGVTGELFF.

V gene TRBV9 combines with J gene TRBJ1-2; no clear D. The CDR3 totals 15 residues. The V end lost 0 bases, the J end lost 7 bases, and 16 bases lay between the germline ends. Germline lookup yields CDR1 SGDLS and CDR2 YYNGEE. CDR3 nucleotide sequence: TGTGCCAGCAGCGTAGATCGGATAAGTCCGGGTGGCTACACCTTC. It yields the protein CASSVDRISPGGYTF. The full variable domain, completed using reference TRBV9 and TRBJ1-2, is DSGVTQTPKHLITATGQRVTLRCSPRSGDLSVYWYQQSLDQGLQFLIQYYNGEERAKGNILERFSAQQFPDLHSELNLSSLELGDSALYFCASSVDRISPGGYTFGSGTRLTVV.

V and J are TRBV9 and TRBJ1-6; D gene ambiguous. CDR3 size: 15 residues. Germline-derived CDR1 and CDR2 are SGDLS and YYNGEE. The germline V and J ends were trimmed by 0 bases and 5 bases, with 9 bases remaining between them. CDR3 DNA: TGTGCCAGCAGCGTAGATCCCGGGAATAATTCACCCCTCCACTTT. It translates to CASSVDPGNNSPLHF.

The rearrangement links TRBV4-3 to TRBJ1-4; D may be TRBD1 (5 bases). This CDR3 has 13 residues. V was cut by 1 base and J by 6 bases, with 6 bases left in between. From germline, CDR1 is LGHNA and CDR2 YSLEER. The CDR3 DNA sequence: TGCGCCAGCAGCCAAGGGGGGGATGAAAAACTGTTTTTT. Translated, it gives CASSQGGDEKLFF.